Below are 2 T cell receptor beta chains sequenced from a single sample in a study of blood T cell repertoires in COVID-19. Produced via immunoSEQ multiplex PCR; TCRdb's table is partial and in-frame only. The data hold over 200,000 clones, with more than 70% observed a single time. Sequencing was carried out using peripheral blood. These receptors all stem from a man older than 75 with acute or convalescent COVID-19.

V usage is TRBV28 and J usage is TRBJ1-1; no clear D gene. Germline CDR1 reads MDHEN; CDR2 reads SYDVKM. The CDR3 is made up of 12 amino acids. V was pared by 4 bases and J by 3 bases, with 6 bases between. The CDR3 region is CASSSRDTEAFF. The CDR3 nucleotides are TGTGCCAGCAGTTCCCGGGACACTGAAGCTTTCTTT.

The V and J genes are TRBV18 and TRBJ2-1; 7 bases fit TRBD1. V shed 3 bases and J 5 bases; nucleotides not matched to a gene: 10. The germline V gene encodes CDR1 KGHSH and CDR2 LQKENI. The length of the CDR3 is 16 residues. The CDR3 loop reads CASSPRQGTIHNEQFF. CDR3 bases: TGTGCCAGCTCACCGAGACAGGGAACCATCCACAATGAGCAGTTCTTC.